The entry that follows covers one T cell receptor beta chain sequence. This same CDR3 is encoded by further DNA sequences in the sample. CDR1 and CDR2 (germline): SGHRS, YFSETQ. This CDR3 comprises 14 residues. Trimming pared 0 bases from V and 1 base from J, leaving 8 bases between. The data are from a study of blood T cell repertoires in COVID-19. In the study overall: The study drew acute and convalescent COVID-19 samples from the United States, Italy and Spain.

Sequencing used immunoSEQ multiplex PCR; TCRdb keeps in-frame clones, though not all of them. The sample holds hundreds of thousands of clones; about four fifths are singletons and the top ten take approximately 4%. The participants were between about 18 and 100 years old and came from about two dozen US areas. Participants had their cohort set by participant-reported clinical history. This TCR came from a woman between 35 and 50 years old who had been exposed to COVID-19. The gene calls are TRBV5-1 and TRBJ2-7; D possibly corresponds to TRBD1 (5 bases). Sample: PBMCs or T cells enriched from blood (not recorded which). This CDR3 is CASSLEQGSYEQYF. The CDR3 DNA is TGCGCCAGCAGCTTGGAGCAGGGATCCTACGAGCAGTACTTC.